This entry describes one T cell receptor beta chain. The sample originates from a study of blood T cell repertoires in COVID-19. In the study's own analysis: Using reference gene primer amplification, nucleated cell counts were estimated. Profiled with immunoSEQ multiplex PCR; TCRdb holds only in-frame clones, not every one. V and J calls and clone size come straight from that table; D and trimming were deduced from the DNA. The sample lists 200,000 or so clones; approximately 90% were seen once. This CDR3 has 13 residues. Trimming removed 6 bases at V and 9 bases at J, with 15 bases between. The germline CDR1 and CDR2 sequences are SGHTA and FQGNSA.

The clonotype originates from a man older than 75 with acute or convalescent COVID-19. The chain is built from TRBV7-2 and TRBJ2-4, with TRBD1 as a possible D gene (6 bases). The sample taken for sequencing was peripheral blood. CDR3 amino acids: CASRSQGMGIQYF. The CDR3 DNA is TGTGCCAGCAGAAGTCAGGGGATGGGCATTCAGTACTTC.